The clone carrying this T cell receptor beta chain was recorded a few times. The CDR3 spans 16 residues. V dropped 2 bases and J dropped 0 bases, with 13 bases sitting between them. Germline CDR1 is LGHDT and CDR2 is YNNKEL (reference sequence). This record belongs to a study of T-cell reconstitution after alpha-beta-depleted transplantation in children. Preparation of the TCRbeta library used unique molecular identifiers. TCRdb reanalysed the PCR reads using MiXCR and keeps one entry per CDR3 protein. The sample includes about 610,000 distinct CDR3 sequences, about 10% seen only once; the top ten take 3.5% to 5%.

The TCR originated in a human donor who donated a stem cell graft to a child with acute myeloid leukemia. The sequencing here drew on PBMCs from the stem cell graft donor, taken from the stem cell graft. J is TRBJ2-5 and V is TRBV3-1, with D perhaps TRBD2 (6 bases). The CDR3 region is CASSQLRDSYQETQYF. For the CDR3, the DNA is TGTGCCAGCAGCCAACTCCGGGACTCGTACCAAGAGACCCAGTACTTC.